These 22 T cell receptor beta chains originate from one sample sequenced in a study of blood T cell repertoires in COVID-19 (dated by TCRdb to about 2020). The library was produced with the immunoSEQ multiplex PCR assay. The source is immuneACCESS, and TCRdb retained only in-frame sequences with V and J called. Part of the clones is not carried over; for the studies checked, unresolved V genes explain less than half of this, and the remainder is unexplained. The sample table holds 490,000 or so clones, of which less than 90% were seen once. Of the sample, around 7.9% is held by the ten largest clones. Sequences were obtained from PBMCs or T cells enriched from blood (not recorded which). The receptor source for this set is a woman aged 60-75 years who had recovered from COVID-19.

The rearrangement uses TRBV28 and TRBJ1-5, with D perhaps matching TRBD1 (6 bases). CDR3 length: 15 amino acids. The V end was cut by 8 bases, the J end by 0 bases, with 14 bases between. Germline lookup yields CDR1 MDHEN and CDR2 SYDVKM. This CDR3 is CASARTDYSNQPQHF. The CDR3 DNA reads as TGTGCCAGCGCCCGGACAGATTATAGCAATCAGCCCCAGCATTTT. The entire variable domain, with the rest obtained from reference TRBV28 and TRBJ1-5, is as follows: DVKVTQSSRYLVKRTGEKVFLECVQDMDHENMFWYRQDPGLGLRLIYFSYDVKMKEKGDIPEGYSVSREKKERFSLILESASTNQTSMYLCASARTDYSNQPQHFGDGTRLSIL.

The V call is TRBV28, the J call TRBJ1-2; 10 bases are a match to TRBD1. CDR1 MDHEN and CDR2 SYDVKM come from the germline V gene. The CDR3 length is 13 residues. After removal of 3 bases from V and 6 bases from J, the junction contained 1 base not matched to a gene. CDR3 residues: CASSFDRGHGYTF. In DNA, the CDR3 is TGTGCCAGCAGTTTCGACAGGGGGCATGGCTACACCTTC.

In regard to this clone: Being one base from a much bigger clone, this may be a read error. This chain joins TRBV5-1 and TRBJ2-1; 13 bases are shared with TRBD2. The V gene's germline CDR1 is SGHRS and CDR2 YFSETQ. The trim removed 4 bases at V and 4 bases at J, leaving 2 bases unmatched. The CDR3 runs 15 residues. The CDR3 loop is CASSVLAGGYNEQFF. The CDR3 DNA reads TGCGCCAGCAGCGTACTAGCGGGGGGGTACAATGAGCAGTTCTTC.

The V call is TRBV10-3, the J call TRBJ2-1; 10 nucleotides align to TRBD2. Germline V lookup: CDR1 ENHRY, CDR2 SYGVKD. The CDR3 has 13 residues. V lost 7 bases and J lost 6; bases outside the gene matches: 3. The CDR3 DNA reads TGTGCCATCACTAGCGGGGGTGTCAATGAGCAGTTCTTC. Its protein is CAITSGGVNEQFF.

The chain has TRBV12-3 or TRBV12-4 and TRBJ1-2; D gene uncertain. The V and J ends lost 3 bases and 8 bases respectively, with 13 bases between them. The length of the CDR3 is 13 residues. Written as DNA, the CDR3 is TGTGCCAGCAGTTTGTCCCTGAGTCAAGGCTACACCTTC. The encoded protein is CASSLSLSQGYTF.

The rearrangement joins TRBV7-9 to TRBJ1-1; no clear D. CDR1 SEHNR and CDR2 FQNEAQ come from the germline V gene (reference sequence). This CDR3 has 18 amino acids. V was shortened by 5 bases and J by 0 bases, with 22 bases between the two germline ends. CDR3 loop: CASSRRYLEELMNTEAFF. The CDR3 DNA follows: TGTGCCAGCAGCCGACGCTATCTCGAGGAGCTGATGAACACTGAAGCTTTCTTT.

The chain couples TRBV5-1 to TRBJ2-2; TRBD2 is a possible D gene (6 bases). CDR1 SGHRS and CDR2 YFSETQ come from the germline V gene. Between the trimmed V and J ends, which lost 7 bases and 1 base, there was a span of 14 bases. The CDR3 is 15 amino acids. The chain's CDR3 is CASRVGEVNTGELFF. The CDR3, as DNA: TGCGCCAGCCGTGTCGGGGAGGTGAACACCGGGGAGCTGTTTTTT.

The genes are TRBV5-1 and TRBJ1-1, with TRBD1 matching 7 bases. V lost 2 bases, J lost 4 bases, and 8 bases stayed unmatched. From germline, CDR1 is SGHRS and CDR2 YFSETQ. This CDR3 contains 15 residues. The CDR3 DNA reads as TGCGCCAGCAGCTTCAGGGACAGCGGGGGCACTGAAGCTTTCTTT. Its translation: CASSFRDSGGTEAFF. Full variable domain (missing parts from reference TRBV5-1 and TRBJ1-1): KAGVTQTPRYLIKTRGQQVTLSCSPISGHRSVSWYQQTPGQGLQFLFEYFSETQRNKGNFPGRFSGRQFSNSRSEMNVSTLELGDSALYLCASSFRDSGGTEAFFGQGTRLTVV.

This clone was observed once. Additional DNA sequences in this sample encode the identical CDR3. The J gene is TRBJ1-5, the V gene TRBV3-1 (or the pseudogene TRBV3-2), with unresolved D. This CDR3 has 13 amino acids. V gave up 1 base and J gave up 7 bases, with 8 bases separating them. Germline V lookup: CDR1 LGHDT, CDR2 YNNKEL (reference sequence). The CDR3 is CASSQGSGQPQHF. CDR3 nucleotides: TGTGCCAGCAGCCAAGGGTCGGGGCAGCCCCAGCATTTT.

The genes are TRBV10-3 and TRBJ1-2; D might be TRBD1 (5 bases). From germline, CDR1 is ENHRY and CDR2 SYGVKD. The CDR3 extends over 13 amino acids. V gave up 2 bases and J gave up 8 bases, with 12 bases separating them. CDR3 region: CAISEGRVDGYTF. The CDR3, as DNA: TGTGCCATCAGTGAGGGCAGGGTGGACGGCTACACCTTC.

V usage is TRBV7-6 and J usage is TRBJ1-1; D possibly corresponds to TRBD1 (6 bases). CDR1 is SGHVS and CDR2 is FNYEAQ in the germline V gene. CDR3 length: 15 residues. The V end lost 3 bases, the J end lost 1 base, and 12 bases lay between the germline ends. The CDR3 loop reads CASSFMRGANTEAFF. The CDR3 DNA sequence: TGTGCCAGCAGCTTCATGCGGGGGGCGAACACTGAAGCTTTCTTT.

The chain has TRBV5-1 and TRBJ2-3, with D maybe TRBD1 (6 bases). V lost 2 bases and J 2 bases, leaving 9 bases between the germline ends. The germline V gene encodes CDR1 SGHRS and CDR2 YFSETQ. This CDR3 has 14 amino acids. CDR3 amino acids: CASSFGQLTDTQYF. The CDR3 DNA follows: TGCGCCAGCAGCTTCGGACAGCTCACAGATACGCAGTATTTT.

As DNA, the CDR3 is TGCGCCAGCAGGGGGGGACAGCCAAACGGGATTATGAACACTGAAGCTTTCTTT. The encoded protein is CASRGGQPNGIMNTEAFF. This chain links TRBV10-2 with TRBJ1-1, with 7 bases that match TRBD1. This CDR3 spans 18 amino acids. Germline assignment: CDR1 WSHSY and CDR2 SAAADI. The trim removed 6 bases at V and 0 bases at J, leaving 16 bases unmatched.

CDR3 nucleotide sequence: TGTGCCAGTAGTATGGAAGGACAGGGGAGATTCTACACCTTC. Amino acid sequence: CASSMEGQGRFYTF. V usage is TRBV19 and J usage is TRBJ1-2, with TRBD1 identical over 9 bases. CDR3 length equals 14 residues. With V trimmed by 3 bases and J by 10 bases, 9 bases remained unmatched. CDR1 is LNHDA, CDR2 SQIVND, per germline (reference sequence). Variable domain in full (rest from reference TRBV19 and TRBJ1-2): DGGITQSPKYLFRKEGQNVTLSCEQNLNHDAMYWYRQDPGQGLRLIYYSQIVNDFQKGDIAEGYSVSREKKESFPLTVTSAQKNPTAFYLCASSMEGQGRFYTFGSGTRLTVV.

This CDR3 reads CASSQGTRDRNTIYF. The CDR3, as DNA: TGTGCCAGCAGCCAAGGGACACGAGATAGAAACACCATATATTTT. V is TRBV3-1 (or the pseudogene TRBV3-2) and J is TRBJ1-3; D might be TRBD1 (5 bases). The germline gives CDR1 LGHDT, CDR2 YNNKEL (reference sequence). CDR3 size: 15 residues. With 1 base removed from V and 5 bases from J, the gap between germline ends came to 12 bases.

For the CDR3, the DNA is TGTGCCAGCAGTCAGGGGTTGAGCTCTGGAAACACCATATATTTT. Amino acids: CASSQGLSSGNTIYF. V and J are TRBV6-5 and TRBJ1-3; TRBD1 might be the D (6 bases). Germline V CDR1 and CDR2: MNHEY, SVGAGI. There are 15 residues in the CDR3. Deletions cut 5 bases from V and 0 bases from J, with 11 bases between.

The CDR3 DNA is TGTGCCAGCAGTGTGGAGGGCGGCTCAACTAATGAAAAACTGTTTTTT. It codes for CASSVEGGSTNEKLFF. The chain carries TRBV2 and TRBJ1-4, with D unresolved. Germline CDR1 SNHLY, CDR2 FYNNEI. V lost 4 bases and J 0 bases, leaving 12 bases between the germline ends. The CDR3 length is 16 residues.

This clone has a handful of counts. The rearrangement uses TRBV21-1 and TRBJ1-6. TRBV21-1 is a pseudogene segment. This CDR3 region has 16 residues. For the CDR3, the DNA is TGTGCCAGCAGCACTGGGGGGAGGGGAAGGGATTCACCCCTCCACTTT. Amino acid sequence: CASSTGGRGRDSPLHF.

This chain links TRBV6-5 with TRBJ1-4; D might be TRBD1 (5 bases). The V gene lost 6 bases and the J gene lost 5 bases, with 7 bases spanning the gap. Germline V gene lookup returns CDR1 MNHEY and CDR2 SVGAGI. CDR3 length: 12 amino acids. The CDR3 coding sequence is TGTGCCAGCAGGGGGCGGAATGAAAAACTGTTTTTT. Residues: CASRGRNEKLFF.

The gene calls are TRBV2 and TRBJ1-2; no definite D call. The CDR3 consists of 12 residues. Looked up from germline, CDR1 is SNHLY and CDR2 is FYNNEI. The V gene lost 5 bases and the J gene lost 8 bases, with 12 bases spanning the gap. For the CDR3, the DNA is TGTGCCAGCAGTCTGGCGGGTGCGGGCTACACCTTC. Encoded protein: CASSLAGAGYTF. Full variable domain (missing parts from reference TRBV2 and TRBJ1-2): EPEVTQTPSHQVTQMGQEVILRCVPISNHLYFYWYRQILGQKVEFLVSFYNNEISEKSEIFDDQFSVERPDGSNFTLKIRSTKLEDSAMYFCASSLAGAGYTFGSGTRLTVV.

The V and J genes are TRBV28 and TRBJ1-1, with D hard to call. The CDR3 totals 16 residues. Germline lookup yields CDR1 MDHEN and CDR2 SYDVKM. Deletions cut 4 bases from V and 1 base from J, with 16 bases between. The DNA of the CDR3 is TGTGCCAGCAGTTCCCCGGACGTGGGGAGGAACACTGAAGCTTTCTTT. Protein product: CASSSPDVGRNTEAFF.

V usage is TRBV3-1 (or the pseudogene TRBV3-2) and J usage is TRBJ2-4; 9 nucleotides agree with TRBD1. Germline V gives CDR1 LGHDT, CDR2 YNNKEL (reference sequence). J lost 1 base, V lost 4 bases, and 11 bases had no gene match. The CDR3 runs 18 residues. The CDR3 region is CASSRSGTGSLAKNIQYF. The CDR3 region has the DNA TGTGCCAGCAGCCGATCCGGGACAGGGAGTCTCGCCAAAAACATTCAGTACTTC.